These 24 T cell receptor beta chains were sequenced from one sample in a study of blood T cell repertoires in COVID-19. The protocol was immunoSEQ multiplex PCR, while the TCRdb copy is restricted to in-frame clones and leaves out a portion. The sample lists about 140,000 clones, about four fifths occurring once. The material sequenced was PBMCs or T cells enriched from blood (not recorded which). Receptors were obtained from a man aged 35 to 55 with acute COVID-19.

The chain combines TRBV5-5 with TRBJ2-7; 7 bases align to TRBD2. The CDR3 is 14 amino acids. The ends lost 4 bases at V and 3 bases at J; junction bases unmatched: 7. Per the germline V gene, CDR1 is SGHKS and CDR2 is YYEKEE (reference sequence). This chain's CDR3 is CASSLEGGSYEQYF. In nucleotides, the CDR3 is TGTGCCAGCAGCCTGGAGGGAGGGAGCTACGAGCAGTACTTC.

This clone came up once. The chain recombines TRBV3-1 (or the pseudogene TRBV3-2) with TRBJ2-1; 7 nucleotides match TRBD2. Germline loops: CDR1 LGHDT, CDR2 YNNKEL (reference sequence). After removal of 0 bases from V and 4 bases from J, the junction contained 6 bases not matched to a gene. The CDR3 spans 16 residues. The CDR3 region has the DNA TGTGCCAGCAGCCAAGAGGGCGGGAGCATATACAATGAGCAGTTCTTC. It specifies CASSQEGGSIYNEQFF.

This chain uses TRBV9 with TRBJ2-3; D is unclear. V was cut by 0 bases and J by 5 bases, with 10 bases left in between. The CDR3 runs to 14 residues. Germline CDR1 is SGDLS and CDR2 is YYNGEE. CDR3 DNA: TGTGCCAGCAGCGTAGATGCCCGCGGAGATACGCAGTATTTT. Encoded protein: CASSVDARGDTQYF.

This chain joins TRBV5-1 and TRBJ2-5; tentative D call: TRBD2 (7 bases). Per the germline V gene, CDR1 is SGHRS and CDR2 is YFSETQ. The CDR3 covers 18 residues. V shed 1 base and J shed 0 bases, with 19 bases lying between them. CDR3: CASSLPPWGGLYQETQYF. CDR3 nucleotide sequence: TGCGCCAGCAGCTTGCCCCCGTGGGGGGGCCTCTACCAAGAGACCCAGTACTTC.

The CDR3 loop reads CASRSTTGSTEAFF. The DNA for the CDR3 is TGTGCCAGCAGATCAACGACAGGGTCTACTGAAGCTTTCTTT. The V and J genes are TRBV7-9 and TRBJ1-1; 7 bases fit TRBD1. The germline CDR1 and CDR2 sequences are SEHNR and FQNEAQ (reference sequence). J lost 5 bases, V lost 6 bases, and 9 bases had no gene match. The length of the CDR3 is 14 residues.

The rearrangement joins TRBV27 to TRBJ1-5, with D perhaps TRBD1 (5 bases). The CDR3 covers 13 residues. Germline lookup yields CDR1 MNHEY and CDR2 SMNVEV (reference sequence). Trimming shortened V by 2 bases and J by 3 bases, and 5 bases separated the two germline ends. CDR3 sequence: CASSLGANQPQHF. DNA for the CDR3: TGTGCCAGCAGTTTAGGGGCCAATCAGCCCCAGCATTTT.

The chain uses TRBV27 and TRBJ2-1; TRBD2 is a possible D gene (6 bases). CDR1 and CDR2 from the germline V gene are MNHEY and SMNVEV (reference sequence). Trimming left V 3 bases short and J 9 bases short, with 15 bases between. The CDR3 has 14 residues. The CDR3 sequence: CASSFEGPGGEQFF. The CDR3 coding sequence is TGTGCCAGCAGTTTTGAGGGGCCCGGGGGTGAGCAGTTCTTC.

This clone was observed a single time. This chain uses TRBV7-8 with TRBJ1-5; D remains unclear. Trimming removed 3 bases at V and 7 bases at J, with 22 bases between. Germline V gene lookup returns CDR1 SGHVS and CDR2 FQNEAQ. The length of the CDR3 is 17 residues. The CDR3 region is CASSLPTTQAKEQPQHF. CDR3 sequence (DNA): TGTGCCAGCAGCTTGCCCACCACTCAGGCAAAAGAACAGCCCCAGCATTTT. The whole variable domain, remainder taken from reference TRBV7-8 and TRBJ1-5, is GAGVSQSPRYKVAKRGQDVALRCDPISGHVSLFWYQQALGQGPEFLTYFQNEAQLDKSGLPSDRFFAERPEGSVSTLKIQRTQQEDSAVYLCASSLPTTQAKEQPQHFGDGTRLSIL.

V usage is TRBV29-1 and J usage is TRBJ2-7; D possibly corresponds to TRBD1 (5 bases). The CDR3 consists of 12 residues. The germline CDR1 and CDR2 sequences are SQVTM and ANQGSEA. Trimming took 6 bases from V and 2 from J, leaving 11 bases between them. The CDR3, as DNA: TGCAGCGTCGAACAGGCGCCCTACGAGCAGTACTTC. Protein: CSVEQAPYEQYF.

The J gene is TRBJ2-1, the V gene TRBV7-2; TRBD2 matches at 8 bases. Germline V gene sequence: CDR1 SGHTA, CDR2 FQGNSA. V gave up 5 bases and J gave up 0 bases; unmatched junction bases: 3. The length of the CDR3 is 15 residues. In DNA form, the CDR3 reads TGTGCCAGCAGCAATCTAGCGGGCTCCTACAATGAGCAGTTCTTC. Its translation: CASSNLAGSYNEQFF.

This chain uses TRBV7-8 with TRBJ1-6; D gene uncertain. The germline CDR1 and CDR2 sequences are SGHVS and FQNEAQ. The CDR3 spans 13 residues. V dropped 2 bases and J dropped 7 bases, with 6 bases sitting between them. In nucleotides, the CDR3 is TGTGCCAGCAGCTTATGGCAGAATTCACCCCTCCACTTT. It translates to CASSLWQNSPLHF.

The chain joins TRBV7-2 to TRBJ2-3; the match to TRBD2 covers 9 bases. With V trimmed by 1 base and J by 4 bases, 3 bases remained unmatched. This CDR3 spans 15 amino acids. Per the germline V gene, CDR1 is SGHTA and CDR2 is FQGNSA. The CDR3: CASSLGSGSSDTQYF. Written as DNA, the CDR3 is TGTGCCAGCAGCTTAGGTAGCGGGAGCTCAGATACGCAGTATTTT.

V and J are TRBV6-6 and TRBJ1-5; 7 bases are shared with TRBD1. J was trimmed by 0 bases and V by 4 bases; bases with no gene match: 3. The CDR3 has 15 amino acids. Germline CDR1 MNHNY, CDR2 SVGAGI (reference sequence). CDR3 DNA sequence: TGTGCCAGCAGTTGGGGACAGAATAGCAATCAGCCCCAGCATTTT. Protein sequence: CASSWGQNSNQPQHF.

The gene calls are TRBV29-1 and TRBJ2-1, with TRBD1 identical over 10 bases. The CDR3 consists of 15 residues. CDR1 SQVTM and CDR2 ANQGSEA come from the germline V gene. The trim removed 2 bases at V and 6 bases at J, leaving 7 bases unmatched. DNA of the CDR3: TGCAGCGTTGAACACCGGGACAGGGGAACCAATGAGCAGTTCTTC. It translates to CSVEHRDRGTNEQFF.

The chain couples TRBV2 to TRBJ2-3, with a possible D match to TRBD2 (6 bases). Germline V gives CDR1 SNHLY, CDR2 FYNNEI. Trimming removed 7 bases at V and 3 bases at J, with 8 bases between. The CDR3 extends over 12 amino acids. Written as DNA, the CDR3 is TGTGCCAGCAAGACTAGAACAGATACGCAGTATTTT. Translated: CASKTRTDTQYF. Complete variable domain (other parts from reference TRBV2 and TRBJ2-3): EPEVTQTPSHQVTQMGQEVILRCVPISNHLYFYWYRQILGQKVEFLVSFYNNEISEKSEIFDDQFSVERPDGSNFTLKIRSTKLEDSAMYFCASKTRTDTQYFGPGTRLTVL.

The genes are TRBV3-1 (or the pseudogene TRBV3-2) and TRBJ2-1, with 7 bases matching TRBD2. V shed 0 bases and J 9 bases; nucleotides not matched to a gene: 8. The germline gives CDR1 LGHDT, CDR2 YNNKEL (reference sequence). The CDR3 sequence is 15 residues long. The CDR3: CASSQESLAAGEQFF. DNA for the CDR3: TGTGCCAGCAGCCAAGAAAGCCTAGCGGCAGGTGAGCAGTTCTTC.

The rearrangement links TRBV3-1 (or the pseudogene TRBV3-2) to TRBJ2-1, with D uncertain. CDR1 and CDR2 (germline): LGHDT, YNNKEL (reference sequence). There are 14 residues in the CDR3. Trimming took 1 base from V and 5 from J, leaving 9 bases between them. The CDR3 sequence is CASSQGGLHNEQFF. The CDR3, as DNA: TGTGCCAGCAGCCAAGGCGGTCTTCACAATGAGCAGTTCTTC.

The rearrangement links TRBV5-1 to TRBJ2-7; 8 bases are shared with TRBD2. The CDR3 has 15 residues. Trimming cost V 7 bases and J 3 bases; bases outside gene matches: 12. Germline-derived CDR1 and CDR2 are SGHRS and YFSETQ. This chain's CDR3 is CASSPSSGALYEQYF. The CDR3 DNA reads TGCGCCAGCTCACCAAGTAGCGGGGCCCTCTACGAGCAGTACTTC.

The chain has TRBV18 and TRBJ1-2, with D maybe TRBD1 (5 bases). The CDR3 has 14 amino acids. CDR1 is KGHSH and CDR2 is LQKENI in the germline V gene. Trimming removed 2 bases from V and 4 bases from J, with 11 bases in between. CDR3 sequence: CASSPTTESYGYTF. CDR3 bases: TGTGCCAGCTCACCAACGACAGAATCCTATGGCTACACCTTC.

The chain recombines TRBV4-1 with TRBJ1-2, with a weak D call TRBD1 (6 bases). The germline V gene has CDR1 MGHRA and CDR2 YSYEKL. Trimming shortened V by 3 bases and J by 3 bases, and 14 bases separated the two germline ends. CDR3 length equals 15 residues. The CDR3 is CASSHSRGSDYGYTF. The CDR3 DNA follows: TGCGCCAGCAGCCACAGCAGGGGTTCCGACTATGGCTACACCTTC.

The chain links TRBV30 to TRBJ1-6; 7 nucleotides match TRBD1. This CDR3 region has 14 residues. Germline CDR1 is GTSNPN and CDR2 is SVGIG (reference sequence). J lost 7 bases, V lost 3 bases, and 6 bases had no gene match. The CDR3 bases are TGTGCCTGGAGCTCCGGGACAGAAAATTCACCCCTCCACTTT. Translating gives CAWSSGTENSPLHF.

V usage is TRBV4-3 and J usage is TRBJ2-2; no firm D call. This CDR3 has 17 amino acids. Trimming left V 0 bases short and J 1 base short, with 12 bases between. The germline CDR1 and CDR2 sequences are LGHNA and YSLEER. CDR3 sequence: CASSQDFGGLNTGELFF. The CDR3 DNA reads TGCGCCAGCAGCCAAGATTTTGGCGGTCTGAACACCGGGGAGCTGTTTTTT.

In DNA, the CDR3 is TGCGCCAGCAGCTTGGACGGGTCGGGAGGCTCCTACAATGAGCAGTTCTTC. Amino acid sequence: CASSLDGSGGSYNEQFF. The V gene is TRBV5-1, the J gene TRBJ2-1, with 7 nucleotides matching TRBD2. CDR1 is SGHRS, CDR2 YFSETQ, per germline. The CDR3 is 17 residues long. V gave up 0 bases and J gave up 0 bases; unmatched junction bases: 6.

The genes are TRBV19 and TRBJ1-4, with no clear D. The germline V and J ends were trimmed by 5 bases and 0 bases, with 7 bases remaining between them. The germline CDR1 and CDR2 sequences are LNHDA and SQIVND (reference sequence). This CDR3 spans 14 amino acids. CDR3 protein: CASSQHATNEKLFF. The CDR3, as DNA: TGTGCCAGTAGTCAACATGCAACTAATGAAAAACTGTTTTTT.